This T cell receptor beta chain was sequenced in a study of molecular identifiers for immune sequencing clone quantification. Methods described previously were used for bulk TCR libraries, and listed TCR primers were applied. Using its own MiXCR run on the PCR reads, TCRdb lists one record per CDR3 protein. The sample includes about 97,000 distinct CDR3 sequences, approximately 24% of them seen just once. The CDR3 totals 14 residues. CDR1 is SGHNT and CDR2 is YYREEE in the germline V gene (reference sequence). A word on this clonotype: Its target is not known. The germline gene is not matched at one end of the junction; a read error may be the cause.

Findings and limits, study-wide: Spiked Jurkat TCR RNA from one cell was reportedly detectable among roughly 910,000 naive cells.

The source is a human donor in good health. Some libraries in this study had Jurkat cell RNA spiked in. The specimen sequenced was naive CD8+ T cells from blood, with Jurkat cell RNA spiked in. Documented subset: FACS-sorted CD8+CD4-CCR7+CD45RA+ naive T cells. This chain links TRBV5-4 with TRBJ2-7; 7 nucleotides agree with TRBD1. The DNA for the CDR3 is TGTGCCAACAGCTTAGGCCAGGGGGCCTACGAGCAGTACTTC. This gives the protein CANSLGQGAYEQYF.